These 3 T cell receptor beta chains originate from one sample sequenced in a study of blood T cells in healthy people across ages. Primers used in a second PCR of roughly 7 to 12 cycles were a sample-barcoded 5' primer and a J-beta primer mix. MiXCR, run by TCRdb on the 5' RACE reads, gives a single entry per CDR3 protein. The repertoire holds 730,000 or so distinct CDR3 sequences, with approximately 40% as singletons. The source material was blood. The receptor source for this set is a man older than 75 in good health.

This clonotype occurred a few times. A much larger clone is a single base away; this may be a read error. The V and J genes are TRBV10-2 and TRBJ2-1; D might be TRBD1 or TRBD2, each matching 5 bases. Germline V gene sequence: CDR1 WSHSY, CDR2 SAAADI. Trimming took off 0 bases at V and 13 bases at J, with 10 bases between the two ends. The CDR3 spans 12 residues. The CDR3 sequence is CASSESSGTQFF. Written as DNA, the CDR3 is TGCGCCAGCAGTGAGTCGTCGGGGACCCAGTTCTTC.

In its sample, this clonotype was seen a few times. The chain is built from TRBV6-2 or TRBV6-3 and TRBJ2-5; perhaps TRBD1 as D (6 bases). V lost 0 bases to trimming and J lost 1 base, with 12 bases between them. The CDR3 runs 16 residues. CDR1 MNHEY and CDR2 SVGEGT come from the germline V gene. The chain's CDR3 is CASSYSILDSQETQYF. The CDR3 DNA sequence: TGTGCCAGCAGTTACTCGATACTGGACAGCCAAGAGACCCAGTACTTC.

This clonotype was observed a single time. The chain carries TRBV7-8 and TRBJ2-6; tentative D call: TRBD1 (5 bases). V was trimmed by 5 bases and J by 0 bases, leaving 11 bases between them. Per the germline V gene, CDR1 is SGHVS and CDR2 is FQNEAQ. The CDR3 covers 16 residues. The CDR3 here is CASSDYRCSGANVLTF. CDR3 DNA sequence: TGTGCCAGCAGCGATTACAGGTGCTCTGGGGCCAACGTCCTGACTTTC. The variable domain in full, with the rest retrieved from reference TRBV7-8 and TRBJ2-6, is GAGVSQSPRYKVAKRGQDVALRCDPISGHVSLFWYQQALGQGPEFLTYFQNEAQLDKSGLPSDRFFAERPEGSVSTLKIQRTQQEDSAVYLCASSDYRCSGANVLTFGAGSRLTVL.